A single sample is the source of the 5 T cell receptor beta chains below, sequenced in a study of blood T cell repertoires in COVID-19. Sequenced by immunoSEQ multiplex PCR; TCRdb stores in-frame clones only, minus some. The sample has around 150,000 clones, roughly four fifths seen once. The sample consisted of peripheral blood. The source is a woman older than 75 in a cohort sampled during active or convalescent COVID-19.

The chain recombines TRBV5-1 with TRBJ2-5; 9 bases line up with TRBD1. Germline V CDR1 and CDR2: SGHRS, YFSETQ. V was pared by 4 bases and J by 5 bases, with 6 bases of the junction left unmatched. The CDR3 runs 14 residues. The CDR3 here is CASSPSGQGETQYF. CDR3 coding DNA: TGCGCCAGCAGCCCCTCCGGACAGGGGGAGACCCAGTACTTC.

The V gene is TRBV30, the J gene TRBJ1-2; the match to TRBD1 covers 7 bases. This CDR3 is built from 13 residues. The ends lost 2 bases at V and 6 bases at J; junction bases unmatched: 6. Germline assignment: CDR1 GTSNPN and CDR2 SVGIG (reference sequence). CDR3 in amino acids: CAWSTTGLDGYTF. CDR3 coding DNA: TGTGCCTGGAGTACGACAGGGCTGGATGGCTACACCTTC.

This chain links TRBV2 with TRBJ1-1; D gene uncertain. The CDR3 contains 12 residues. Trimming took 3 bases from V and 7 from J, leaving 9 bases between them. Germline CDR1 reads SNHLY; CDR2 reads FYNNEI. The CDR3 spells CASSEVQDEAFF. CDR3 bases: TGTGCCAGCAGTGAGGTTCAGGATGAAGCTTTCTTT.

This chain's CDR3 is CASSEPRVGGGNTIYF. In DNA form, the CDR3 reads TGTGCCAGCAGTGAACCCCGAGTCGGGGGGGGAAACACCATATATTTT. The V and J genes are TRBV6-1 and TRBJ1-3, with D perhaps TRBD1 (5 bases). The CDR3 runs 16 residues. Trimming took off 2 bases at V and 4 bases at J, with 15 bases between the two ends. Germline-derived CDR1 and CDR2 are MNHNS and SASEGT.

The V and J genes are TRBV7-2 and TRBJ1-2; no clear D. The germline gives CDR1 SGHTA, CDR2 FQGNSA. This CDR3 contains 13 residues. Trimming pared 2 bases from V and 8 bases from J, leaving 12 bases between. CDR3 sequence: CASSLSSSMGYTF. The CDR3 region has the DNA TGTGCCAGCAGCTTAAGTTCTTCTATGGGCTACACCTTC.